Listed below are T cell receptor beta chains from one sample, sequenced in a study of response to subunit inactivated influenza vaccine. MiXCR, applied by TCRdb to the RT-PCR reads, yields one record per CDR3 protein. The sample comprises more than 200,000 distinct CDR3 sequences, about 12% of which are singletons, and less than 8.5% rests with the top ten. Material: non-naive T cells sorted from PBMCs, obtained around 14 days before vaccination. These TCRs come from a man over 45 who received an inactivated influenza vaccine. The CDR3 runs from the conserved cysteine through the conserved F or W. Each record gives: D gene, CDR3 length, J gene, clone size, V gene, CDR3 protein, CDR3 DNA. A D gene is named only where the DNA matches it firmly. Size is omitted from some rows. Given values are once, few, many or a class for expanded clones.

D: NA; length: 14; J: TRBJ1-2; size: NA; V: TRBV6-1; CDR3: CASSPGRSNYGYTF; DNA: TGTGCCAGCAGCCCCGGGAGATCTAACTATGGCTACACCTTC
D: NA; length: 11; J: TRBJ2-1; size: NA; V: TRBV12-5; CDR3: CASGMGQNQFF; DNA: TGTGCTAGTGGGATGGGACAAAACCAGTTCTTC
D: NA; length: 15; J: TRBJ2-3; size: few; V: TRBV14; CDR3: CASSQVMGNTDTQYF; DNA: TGTGCCAGCAGCCAAGTCATGGGGAACACAGATACGCAGTATTTT
D: NA; length: 14; J: TRBJ1-2; size: many; V: TRBV6-5; CDR3: CASSYQPGPYGYTF; DNA: TGTGCCAGCAGTTACCAGCCAGGACCCTATGGCTACACCTTC
D: TRBD1; length: 16; J: TRBJ2-3; size: few; V: TRBV3-1; CDR3: CASSQETTGGMNTQYF; DNA: TGTGCCAGCAGCCAAGAGACGACAGGGGGCATGAATACGCAGTATTTT
D: NA; length: 12; J: TRBJ2-7; size: many; V: TRBV7-9; CDR3: CASSRGSYEQYF; DNA: TGTGCCAGCAGCAGGGGGAGTTACGAGCAGTACTTC
D: TRBD2; length: 15; J: TRBJ2-2; size: few; V: TRBV28; CDR3: CASTLGGSGGGELFF; DNA: TGTGCCAGCACCTTAGGAGGTAGCGGGGGCGGGGAGCTGTTTTTT
D: NA; length: 13; J: TRBJ2-2; size: few; V: TRBV11-3; CDR3: CASSSDGAGELFF; DNA: TGTGCCAGCAGCTCCGACGGCGCCGGGGAGCTGTTTTTT
D: NA; length: 14; J: TRBJ2-5; size: many; V: TRBV20-1; CDR3: CSAHPQGLRETQYF; DNA: TGCAGTGCTCACCCCCAGGGGCTCCGAGAGACCCAGTACTTC
D: NA; length: 14; J: TRBJ1-1; size: few; V: TRBV6-2/TRBV6-3; CDR3: CASSPQRTETEAFF; DNA: TGTGCCAGCAGTCCTCAGCGGACGGAGACTGAAGCTTTCTTT
D: NA; length: 14; J: TRBJ1-6; size: once; V: TRBV4-1; CDR3: CASSRTGPETPLHF; DNA: TGCGCCAGCAGCCGAACCGGGCCAGAAACACCCCTCCACTTT
D: NA; length: 19; J: TRBJ2-3; size: many; V: TRBV27; CDR3: CASSLDPILKRGSTDTQYF; DNA: TGTGCCAGCAGTTTAGACCCTATCCTCAAACGTGGAAGCACAGATACGCAGTATTTT
D: TRBD1; length: 13; J: TRBJ1-1; size: few; V: TRBV3-1; CDR3: CASSGQGNTEAFF; DNA: TGTGCCAGCAGCGGACAGGGTAACACTGAAGCTTTCTTT
D: NA; length: 20; J: TRBJ2-5; size: few; V: TRBV11-2; CDR3: CASSFQPGLAKRSGLETQYF; DNA: TGTGCCAGCAGCTTCCAACCCGGGCTAGCGAAACGGTCGGGGTTAGAGACCCAGTACTTC
D: TRBD1; length: 15; J: TRBJ2-5; size: many; V: TRBV5-6; CDR3: CASSSSGTGGETQYF; DNA: TGTGCCAGCAGCTCGTCCGGGACAGGGGGAGAGACCCAGTACTTC
D: NA; length: 13; J: TRBJ2-3; size: few; V: TRBV7-2; CDR3: CASSPGTYVTQYF; DNA: TGTGCCAGCAGCCCTGGGACGTATGTTACGCAGTATTTT
D: TRBD2; length: 14; J: TRBJ2-1; size: NA; V: TRBV6-5; CDR3: CASSYTSGTGEQFF; DNA: TGTGCCAGCAGTTACACTAGCGGGACAGGAGAGCAGTTCTTC
D: NA; length: 14; J: TRBJ1-2; size: NA; V: TRBV5-1; CDR3: CASSQNLDRGGYTF; DNA: TGCGCCAGCAGCCAAAATTTGGACAGAGGTGGCTACACCTTC
D: NA; length: 15; J: TRBJ2-5; size: few; V: TRBV6-1; CDR3: CASSEAGTVEETQYF; DNA: TGTGCCAGCAGTGAAGCGGGGACGGTCGAAGAGACCCAGTACTTC
D: NA; length: 15; J: TRBJ1-6; size: NA; V: TRBV7-2; CDR3: CASSLSSSRGSPLHF; DNA: TGTGCCAGCAGCTTATCCTCTTCTAGGGGTTCACCCCTCCACTTT
D: NA; length: 11; J: TRBJ1-1; size: NA; V: TRBV5-8; CDR3: CASSLETEAFF; DNA: TGTGCCAGCAGCTTGGAGACTGAAGCTTTCTTT
D: NA; length: 14; J: TRBJ2-7; size: few; V: TRBV15; CDR3: CATSRDAPVSGQYF; DNA: TGTGCCACCAGCAGAGATGCCCCCGTCTCAGGGCAGTACTTC
D: TRBD1; length: 16; J: TRBJ2-7; size: many; V: TRBV7-9; CDR3: CASSPPPRGRRYEQYF; DNA: TGTGCCAGCAGCCCCCCACCCAGGGGGCGCCGGTACGAGCAGTACTTC
D: NA; length: 14; J: TRBJ1-6; size: NA; V: TRBV2; CDR3: CASSNLPWDSPLHF; DNA: TGTGCCAGCAGTAATCTCCCTTGGGATTCACCCCTCCACTTT
D: TRBD1; length: 15; J: TRBJ1-3; size: many; V: TRBV6-5; CDR3: CASSFEQGVGNTIYF; DNA: TGTGCCAGCAGTTTTGAACAGGGGGTTGGAAACACCATATATTTT
D: NA; length: 13; J: TRBJ2-7; size: NA; V: TRBV7-2; CDR3: CASSFTGPHEQYF; DNA: TGTGCCAGCAGCTTTACAGGGCCCCACGAGCAGTACTTC
D: NA; length: 15; J: TRBJ1-1; size: NA; V: TRBV20-1; CDR3: CSARAEGRGYTEAFF; DNA: TGCAGTGCTAGAGCTGAAGGGCGGGGGTACACTGAAGCTTTCTTT
D: TRBD2; length: 21; J: TRBJ2-1; size: few; V: TRBV11-2; CDR3: CASSLTSGSISSLSSYNEQFF; DNA: TGTGCCAGCAGCTTGACTAGCGGGAGCATCTCGAGCCTTAGCTCCTACAATGAGCAGTTCTTC
D: TRBD2; length: 12; J: TRBJ2-3; size: NA; V: TRBV20-1; CDR3: CGGGRVADTQYF; DNA: TGCGGGGGGGGACGAGTTGCGGATACGCAGTATTTT
D: NA; length: 17; J: TRBJ1-5; size: few; V: TRBV6-2/TRBV6-3; CDR3: CASSYPETDYSNQPQHF; DNA: TGTGCCAGCAGTTACCCGGAGACAGATTATAGCAATCAGCCCCAGCATTTT
D: NA; length: 15; J: TRBJ1-1; size: many; V: TRBV7-9; CDR3: CASSLVGQLNTEAFF; DNA: TGTGCCAGCAGCTTAGTTGGGCAGCTGAACACTGAAGCTTTCTTT
D: NA; length: 14; J: TRBJ2-7; size: NA; V: TRBV7-2; CDR3: CASSPSSSTYEQYF; DNA: TGTGCCAGCAGCCCCTCTAGTTCCACCTACGAGCAGTACTTC
D: NA; length: 15; J: TRBJ2-4; size: few; V: TRBV2; CDR3: CASRTRSLAKNIQYF; DNA: TGTGCCAGCAGAACTCGAAGTCTAGCCAAAAACATTCAGTACTTC
D: TRBD2; length: 14; J: TRBJ2-2; size: few; V: TRBV20-1; CDR3: CSARISGRAGELFF; DNA: TGCAGTGCTAGGATTAGCGGGAGGGCCGGGGAGCTGTTTTTT
D: NA; length: 15; J: TRBJ2-3; size: NA; V: TRBV7-3; CDR3: CASSLSGSVTDTQYF; DNA: TGTGCCAGCAGCTTGTCCGGTTCTGTGACAGATACGCAGTATTTT
D: NA; length: 17; J: TRBJ2-6; size: NA; V: TRBV4-2; CDR3: CASSQVSMGSGANVLTF; DNA: TGTGCCAGCAGCCAAGTCTCAATGGGGTCTGGGGCCAACGTCCTGACTTTC
D: NA; length: 16; J: TRBJ2-1; size: few; V: TRBV7-2; CDR3: CASSPQGGGAYNEQFF; DNA: TGTGCCAGCAGCCCACAAGGGGGGGGCGCCTACAATGAGCAGTTCTTC
D: NA; length: 16; J: TRBJ2-3; size: NA; V: TRBV7-2; CDR3: CASSLVGVDHTDTQYF; DNA: TGTGCCAGCAGCTTAGTAGGGGTAGACCACACAGATACGCAGTATTTT
D: TRBD2; length: 15; J: TRBJ2-1; size: many; V: TRBV20-1; CDR3: CSARESSGGNNEQFF; DNA: TGCAGTGCTAGGGAGTCTAGCGGGGGTAACAATGAGCAGTTCTTC
D: TRBD1; length: 18; J: TRBJ2-3; size: NA; V: TRBV5-1; CDR3: CASSLGGGVPFYTDTQYF; DNA: TGCGCCAGCAGCTTGGGAGGGGGCGTCCCTTTTTACACAGATACGCAGTATTTT
D: TRBD1; length: 15; J: TRBJ2-7; size: many; V: TRBV12-3/TRBV12-4; CDR3: CASSLHGTGNYEQYF; DNA: TGTGCCAGCAGTTTGCATGGGACAGGGAACTACGAGCAGTACTTC
D: NA; length: 15; J: TRBJ2-7; size: many; V: TRBV5-1; CDR3: CASSFNDDGFYEQYF; DNA: TGCGCCAGCAGCTTCAACGACGACGGGTTCTACGAGCAGTACTTC